The clone carrying this TCR beta chain has at least ten counts. This entry comes from a study of blood T cells in healthy people across ages. A second about 7 to 11 cycle PCR used barcoded and J-beta primers. In TCRdb, the 5' RACE reads were re-called with MiXCR into one record per CDR3 protein. The repertoire holds roughly 700,000 distinct CDR3 sequences, with roughly 30% as singletons. The CDR3 is 18 amino acids. Unmatched junction bases numbered 12, after V lost 3 bases and J lost 0 bases. Germline values: CDR1 MNHEY, CDR2 SMNVEV (reference sequence). The gene calls are TRBV27 and TRBJ2-3, with TRBD1 matching 7 bases. The sample taken for sequencing was blood. The clonotype was recovered from a woman of 80 years or more in good health. The CDR3, as DNA: TGTGCCAGCAGTTTCCTAAATAACAGGGGCCATAGCACAGATACGCAGTATTTT. Residues: CASSFLNNRGHSTDTQYF.